The present T cell receptor beta chain was sequenced within a study of spatial heterogeneity in lung cancer. Study at large: After resection, follow-up PBMC samples were sequenced when available, at a median of about 2 years later.

Study-wide results and limits: At tumor resection, ubiquitous expanded TCRs were detected in blood more often than later.

The CDR3 totals 13 residues. V lost 0 bases to trimming and J lost 5 bases, with 11 bases between them. Germline V lookup: CDR1 DFQATT, CDR2 SNEGSKA (reference sequence). Individually, TCR cDNA molecules were each labelled with a unique molecular identifier. Each CDR3 protein gets one entry after TCRdb re-called the 5' RACE reads with MiXCR. The sample has around 110,000 distinct CDR3 sequences; more than 10% are singletons. As to time point: blood at routine non-recurrence follow-up after resection. Extraction of whole RNA from tumor, nontumor lung or frozen PBMC preceded unsorted sequencing. In its sample, this clonotype was seen many times. Its antigen remains unidentified.

This TCR derives from a male donor with early-stage non-small cell lung cancer. The source material was PBMCs, sampled at follow-up. The V and J genes are TRBV20-1 and TRBJ2-7; D is unclear. The CDR3 DNA follows: TGCAGTGCTAGAGAGGACCCGGCGCACGAGCAGTACTTC. Amino acid sequence: CSAREDPAHEQYF.